The rows below give T cell receptor beta chains drawn from one sample of a study of shared clonotypes between healthy human individuals. TCRdb's copy holds only in-frame clones and misses some; the assay was immunoSEQ multiplex PCR. The table records about 380,000 clones, around 96% of them present only once. The sequenced sample was memory CD8+ T cells sorted from blood. These TCRs come from a man aged 25 to 45 in good health. The CDR3 runs from the conserved cysteine through the conserved F or W. D genes are given only for firm matches. A clone size is listed for some rows: how often the clone was seen (once, few, many), or a class if it is expanded.

v_gene	j_gene	abundance	d_gene	CDR3aa	CDR3nt
TRBV11-3	TRBJ2-1	-	-	CASSLGGHEQFF	TGTGCCAGCAGCTTAGGGGGGCATGAGCAGTTCTTC
TRBV9	TRBJ2-7	-	-	CASSVDGGRSYEQYF	TGTGCCAGCAGCGTAGACGGGGGACGGAGCTACGAGCAGTACTTC
TRBV11-2	TRBJ2-1	once	-	CASSVDRTHGQFF	TGTGCCAGCAGCGTCGACAGGACGCATGGGCAGTTCTTC
TRBV29-1	TRBJ2-1	once	TRBD2	CSVGGLAGESSYNEQFF	TGCAGCGTTGGGGGACTAGCGGGAGAAAGCTCCTACAATGAGCAGTTCTTC
TRBV5-1	TRBJ2-5	-	TRBD1	CASSPGQGGGETQYF	TGCGCCAGCAGTCCGGGACAGGGGGGTGGAGAGACCCAGTACTTC
TRBV29-1	TRBJ1-2	-	TRBD1	CSVEGPDRGRGYTF	TGCAGCGTTGAAGGCCCCGACAGGGGACGTGGCTACACCTTC
TRBV5-6	TRBJ1-3	-	-	CASSLVAAGNTIYF	TGTGCCAGCAGCTTGGTAGCAGCTGGAAACACCATATATTTT
TRBV4-1	TRBJ2-7	-	-	CASSQEGPLKSYEQYF	TGCGCCAGCAGCCAAGAGGGTCCCCTAAAGTCCTACGAGCAGTACTTC
TRBV5-4	TRBJ2-3	once	TRBD2	CASSLDQGRGTDTQYF	TGTGCCAGCAGCTTGGACCAAGGGAGGGGCACAGATACGCAGTATTTT
TRBV15	TRBJ1-2	-	-	CATSPGMGKGYTF	TGTGCCACCAGCCCTGGGATGGGGAAGGGCTACACCTTC
TRBV5-4	TRBJ1-1	-	-	CASSFANTEAFF	TGTGCCAGCAGCTTCGCGAACACTGAAGCTTTCTTT
TRBV19	TRBJ2-1	-	TRBD1	CASREQGASYNEQFF	TGTGCCAGTAGGGAACAGGGGGCGTCCTACAATGAGCAGTTCTTC
TRBV6-6	TRBJ2-2	-	TRBD1	CASIKGTAGTGELFF	TGTGCCAGCATCAAGGGGACAGCTGGGACCGGGGAGCTGTTTTTT
TRBV28	TRBJ1-5	-	TRBD1	CASSQAGGNQPQHF	TGTGCCAGCTCCCAGGCAGGGGGGAATCAGCCCCAGCATTTT
TRBV6-1	TRBJ2-7	-	-	CASSVGPVASDEQYF	TGTGCCAGCAGTGTAGGACCGGTCGCCTCGGACGAGCAGTACTTC